The 12 T cell receptor beta chains presented below share a single source sample, sequenced in a study of blood T cell repertoires in COVID-19. Produced via immunoSEQ multiplex PCR; TCRdb's table is partial and in-frame only. The sample shows approximately 200,000 clones, roughly 80% of them seen only once. Specimen: peripheral blood. Source of these receptors: a woman in her twenties or thirties with acute or convalescent COVID-19.

V usage is TRBV4-3 and J usage is TRBJ2-2, with 10 bases lining up with TRBD2. The CDR3 runs to 16 residues. With 0 bases clipped from V and 7 bases from J, the junction kept 5 bases outside the gene matches. CDR1 is LGHNA and CDR2 is YSLEER in the germline V gene. The CDR3 protein is CASSQDLGLAHGELFF. The CDR3 nucleotides are TGCGCCAGCAGCCAAGATCTGGGACTAGCGCACGGGGAGCTGTTTTTT.

This clone occurred a few times. V is TRBV28 and J is TRBJ2-2; 7 bases line up with TRBD1. CDR1 is MDHEN and CDR2 is SYDVKM in the germline V gene. The CDR3 covers 12 residues. Unmatched junction bases numbered 5, after V lost 8 bases and J lost 8 bases. The DNA of the CDR3 is TGTGCCAGCCGAGACAGGGTTGGGGAGCTGTTTTTT. Translated, it gives CASRDRVGELFF.

The chain is built from TRBV27 and TRBJ2-1, with D unresolved. Trimming took 1 base from V and 7 from J, leaving 11 bases between them. CDR3 length: 14 residues. Germline CDR1 is MNHEY and CDR2 is SMNVEV (reference sequence). The CDR3 protein is CASSLYQVVNEQFF. As DNA, the CDR3 is TGTGCCAGCAGTTTATATCAGGTTGTAAATGAGCAGTTCTTC.

V gene TRBV6-5 combines with J gene TRBJ2-7; 8 bases fit TRBD1. CDR1 is MNHEY, CDR2 SVGAGI, per germline. V trimming: 7 bases; J trimming: 2 bases; junction bases outside the gene matches: 10. The CDR3 is 15 residues long. The CDR3 sequence is CASKADRGPTYEQYF. The DNA of the CDR3 is TGTGCCAGCAAGGCCGACAGGGGCCCAACCTACGAGCAGTACTTC.

In its sample, this clone was seen once. This chain uses TRBV28 with TRBJ2-5; 8 bases line up with TRBD2. The CDR3 is made up of 14 amino acids. The V and J ends lost 9 bases and 2 bases, in that order; junction bases with no gene match: 8. Germline V gives CDR1 MDHEN, CDR2 SYDVKM. CDR3 in amino acids: CASKISGVQETQYF. The CDR3, as DNA: TGTGCCAGTAAGATTAGCGGGGTTCAAGAGACCCAGTACTTC.

V gene TRBV28 combines with J gene TRBJ1-3; D not resolved. Germline CDR1 MDHEN, CDR2 SYDVKM. This CDR3 comprises 13 residues. Trimming left V 2 bases short and J 5 bases short, with 7 bases between. CDR3 in DNA: TGTGCCAGCAGTTTAGCCCTAAGAAACACCATATATTTT. This gives the protein CASSLALRNTIYF.

This clone was counted between two and nine times. The chain links TRBV6-5 to TRBJ1-5, with D uncertain. From germline, CDR1 is MNHEY and CDR2 SVGAGI. V dropped 2 bases and J dropped 7 bases, with 9 bases sitting between them. The CDR3 totals 13 residues. In DNA, the CDR3 is TGTGCCAGCAGTTACGTCTCGGGACAGCCCCAGCATTTT. Translated, it gives CASSYVSGQPQHF.

As DNA, the CDR3 is TGTGCCAGCAGCAGATCTAGCGGGGGGGCCCCGGATACGCAGTATTTT. It yields the protein CASSRSSGGAPDTQYF. This chain connects TRBV7-8 to TRBJ2-3, with TRBD2 matching 12 bases. V trimming: 5 bases; J trimming: 6 bases; junction bases outside the gene matches: 9. Per the germline V gene, CDR1 is SGHVS and CDR2 is FQNEAQ. The CDR3 consists of 16 residues.

The chain has TRBV28 and TRBJ1-2; 8 positions match TRBD1. The V and J ends lost 5 bases and 5 bases, in that order; junction bases with no gene match: 7. CDR3 length: 14 residues. The germline V gene encodes CDR1 MDHEN and CDR2 SYDVKM. The CDR3 sequence is CASSETGGGYGYTF. The DNA of the CDR3 is TGTGCCAGCAGTGAAACAGGGGGAGGTTATGGCTACACCTTC.

CDR3 sequence: CASSVGQSTGELFF. In nucleotides, the CDR3 is TGTGCCAGCAGCGTGGGACAGAGCACCGGGGAGCTGTTTTTT. The chain recombines TRBV9 with TRBJ2-2; 7 nucleotides agree with TRBD1. Trimming took 2 bases from V and 4 from J; bases not matched to a gene: 2. This CDR3 comprises 14 residues. Germline-derived CDR1 and CDR2 are SGDLS and YYNGEE.

The genes are TRBV27 and TRBJ2-1; the match to TRBD1 covers 8 bases. Germline trimming cut 3 bases from V and 3 bases from J; bases unmatched to any gene: 1. The CDR3 sequence is 14 residues long. From germline, CDR1 is MNHEY and CDR2 SMNVEV (reference sequence). CDR3 residues: CASSFGQGYNEQFF. The DNA of the CDR3 is TGTGCCAGCAGTTTCGGACAGGGCTACAATGAGCAGTTCTTC.

Here the CDR3 reads CASPPGTEVYSNQPQHF. The DNA for the CDR3 is TGTGCCAGCCCCCCCGGGACAGAGGTTTATAGCAATCAGCCCCAGCATTTT. The chain has TRBV27 and TRBJ1-5, with 7 positions matching TRBD1. CDR3 length: 17 amino acids. V gave up 8 bases and J gave up 0 bases; unmatched junction bases: 13. Germline lookup yields CDR1 MNHEY and CDR2 SMNVEV (reference sequence).